Listed here are 5 T cell receptor beta chains from one sample, sequenced in a study of shared clonotypes between healthy human individuals. Repertoires were generated with immunoSEQ multiplex PCR, while TCRdb's copy carries only in-frame clones and drops some. This repertoire shows 2 million to 2.5 million clones, approximately 93% found once; its top ten account for roughly 0.36%. The source material was naive CD4+ T cells from PBMCs. As for subset: CD45RA+ positively selected. These receptor sequences come from a man younger than 35 in good health. Some clones in this sample may be carry-over from other donors' samples.

V is TRBV5-1 and J is TRBJ2-2; 9 bases map to TRBD1. There are 16 residues in the CDR3. The ends lost 4 bases at V and 5 bases at J; junction bases unmatched: 9. Germline V gene lookup returns CDR1 SGHRS and CDR2 YFSETQ. The CDR3 protein is CASSATGGERTGELFF. CDR3 bases: TGCGCCAGCAGCGCCACAGGGGGCGAAAGAACCGGGGAGCTGTTTTTT.

The rearrangement links TRBV14 to TRBJ1-2, with 10 nucleotides matching TRBD1. The CDR3 sequence is 15 residues long. V trimming: 6 bases; J trimming: 7 bases; junction bases outside the gene matches: 11. Germline loops: CDR1 SGHDN, CDR2 FVKESK. The CDR3 region is CASSFSGTGVSGYTF. CDR3 bases: TGTGCCAGCAGTTTCTCCGGGACAGGGGTTAGTGGCTACACCTTC.

The V gene is TRBV2, the J gene TRBJ1-2; 11 bases fit TRBD1. V was clipped by 2 bases and J by 3 bases; unmatched bases: 14. Looked up from germline, CDR1 is SNHLY and CDR2 is FYNNEI. The CDR3 runs to 19 residues. CDR3 nucleotide sequence: TGTGCCAGCAGTGAAAATAACGGACAGGGGGCCTCGAGGGACTATGGCTACACCTTC. Protein: CASSENNGQGASRDYGYTF. The whole variable domain, remainder taken from reference TRBV2 and TRBJ1-2, is EPEVTQTPSHQVTQMGQEVILRCVPISNHLYFYWYRQILGQKVEFLVSFYNNEISEKSEIFDDQFSVERPDGSNFTLKIRSTKLEDSAMYFCASSENNGQGASRDYGYTFGSGTRLTVV.

This clone was picked up one time. The gene calls are TRBV10-2 and TRBJ2-5; no definite D call. CDR3 length equals 13 residues. Germline CDR1 WSHSY, CDR2 SAAADI. Trimming removed 3 bases at V and 6 bases at J, with 11 bases between. The CDR3 protein is CASSDPHLKTQYF. As DNA, the CDR3 is TGCGCCAGCAGTGACCCGCACCTCAAGACCCAGTACTTC.

The CDR3 sequence: CASSLRQVDGYTF. The CDR3 DNA reads TGTGCCAGCTCACTACGACAGGTGGATGGCTACACCTTC. The J gene is TRBJ1-2, the V gene TRBV18, with a possible D match to TRBD1 (6 bases). The germline CDR1 and CDR2 sequences are KGHSH and LQKENI. The germline V and J ends were trimmed by 4 bases and 6 bases, with 12 bases remaining between them. The CDR3 loop spans 13 amino acids.